This T cell receptor (beta chain) was sequenced for a study of T cell changes during pregnancy in multiple sclerosis. Method: immunoSEQ multiplex PCR; TCRdb's copy keeps in-frame clones and lacks some. Among some 60,000 clones listed, around 90% were seen once. V lost 5 bases and J lost 4; bases outside the gene matches: 6. The CDR3 sequence is 14 residues long. Germline CDR1 is LNHDA and CDR2 is SQIVND (reference sequence). This chain joins TRBV19 and TRBJ1-2; 8 nucleotides line up with TRBD1. Here the sequenced sample was peripheral blood, taken in the first trimester of pregnancy. The receptor was isolated from a female donor in good health, enrolled as a control in a pregnancy study. This chain's CDR3 is CASSPGGLVYGYTF. In DNA, the CDR3 is TGTGCCAGTAGTCCAGGGGGCCTGGTCTATGGCTACACCTTC.